The present T cell receptor (beta chain) was sequenced within a study of T cells in localized non-small cell lung cancer. Findings and caveats of the study: Out of the top 100 tumor clones, a median around 60 were seen in adjacent lung.

Comments on this clone: As yet, its antigen is unknown.

Assay used: immunoSEQ multiplex PCR; TCRdb lists only in-frame clones, some missing. This table has over a thousand clones, about 26% appearing once. The ends were cut back, 2 bases at V and 1 base at J, with 8 bases in the middle. The CDR3 covers 14 residues. Germline V gene data show CDR1 as SGHNT and CDR2 as YENEEA. The sequence was obtained from a male donor aged 60 or over with stage II lung adenocarcinoma. Sequencing used normal lung tissue next to the tumor, obtained before any cancer treatment. The rearrangement joins TRBV11-3 to TRBJ1-1; possible D gene TRBD1, 5 bases. The CDR3 loop is CASSLMGPNTEAFF. CDR3 nucleotide sequence: TGTGCCAGCAGCTTAATGGGGCCGAACACTGAAGCTTTCTTT. Based on the CDR3 plus reference TRBV11-3 and TRBJ1-1, the full variable domain is EAGVVQSPRYKIIEKKQPVAFWCNPISGHNTLYWYLQNLGQGPELLIRYENEEAVDDSQLPKDRFSAERLKGVDSTLKIQPAELGDSAVYLCASSLMGPNTEAFFGQGTRLTVV.